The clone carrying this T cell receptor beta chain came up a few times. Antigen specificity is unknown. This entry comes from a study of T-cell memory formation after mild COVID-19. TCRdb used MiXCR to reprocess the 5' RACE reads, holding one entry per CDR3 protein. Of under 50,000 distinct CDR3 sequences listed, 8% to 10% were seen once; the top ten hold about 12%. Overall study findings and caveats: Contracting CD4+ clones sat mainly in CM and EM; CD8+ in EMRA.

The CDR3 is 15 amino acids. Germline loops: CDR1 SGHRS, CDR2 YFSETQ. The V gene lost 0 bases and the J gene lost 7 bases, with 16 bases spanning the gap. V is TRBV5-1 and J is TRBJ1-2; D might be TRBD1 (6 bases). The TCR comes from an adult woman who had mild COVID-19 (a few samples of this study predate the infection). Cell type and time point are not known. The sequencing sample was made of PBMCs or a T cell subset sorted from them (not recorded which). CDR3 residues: CASSLATGSSGGYTF. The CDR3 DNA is TGCGCCAGCAGCTTGGCCACAGGGTCTTCAGGTGGCTACACCTTC.